The T cell receptor beta chain under discussion was sequenced for a study of type 1 regulatory T cells. V dropped 1 base and J dropped 2 bases, with 8 bases sitting between them. Germline CDR1 DFQATT, CDR2 SNEGSKA (reference sequence). This CDR3 has 13 residues. This clonotype came up once. Its antigen remains unidentified. TCRdb analysed the reads with MiXCR anew, one entry per CDR3 protein. The sample contains 60,000 to 80,000 distinct CDR3 sequences, 63% of which appear only once. The rearrangement joins TRBV20-1 to TRBJ1-1; D might be TRBD1 (5 bases). This TCR was sampled from a human donor in good health. What was sequenced was cultured T cells, either the whole culture or a sorted T cell fraction (not recorded which). Subset meaning: Tr1-enriched cell product generated in vitro against host alloantigens. The CDR3 sequence is CSARGGQNTEAFF. CDR3 nucleotides: TGCAGTGCTAGAGGAGGACAAAACACTGAAGCTTTCTTT.